These 16 T cell receptor beta chains originate from one sample sequenced in a study of T cell clonality in common variable immunodeficiency. General study points: Reportedly, TCR beta sequences from common variable immunodeficiency showed fewer deletions and N-nucleotide insertions.

Their antigens are not known. Sequencing used immunoSEQ multiplex PCR; TCRdb keeps in-frame clones, though not all of them. The sample holds approximately 30,000 clones, and no clone turns up only once. The specimen sequenced was peripheral blood mononuclear cells. Every receptor here comes from a human donor with common variable immunodeficiency.

This clone was counted only a few times. The read ends 3 residues shy of where the CDR3 ends; the end is completed using the germline J gene. The V call is TRBV19, the J call TRBJ2-7; 7 positions agree with TRBD1. J lost 1 base, V lost 5 bases, and 8 bases had no gene match. The germline V gene has CDR1 LNHDA and CDR2 SQIVND (reference sequence). The CDR3 loop spans 15 amino acids. CDR3 DNA (partial): TGTGCCAGTAGTTTCGCAGGGGGAACTTCCTACGAG. This sequence encodes CASSFAGGTSYE. The full CDR3 reads CASSFAGGTSYEQYF.

At least ten counts were recorded for this clone. Read coverage stops 3 residues before the CDR3 terminus; the germline J gene supplies the remainder. Other DNA sequences of this sample code for an identical CDR3. The chain carries TRBV3-1 (or the pseudogene TRBV3-2) and TRBJ2-3; TRBD2 matches 11 bases. CDR1 is LGHDT, CDR2 YNNKEL, per germline (reference sequence). The CDR3 runs 17 residues. CDR3 amino acids: CASSQQTSGSSVDTQYF. CDR3 DNA, as far as it was read: TGTGCCAGCAGCCAGCAAACTAGCGGGAGTTCAGTAGACACG.

CDR3 in amino acids: CASMEGNGYYGYTF. The DNA read from the CDR3 is TGCGCCAGCATGGAGGGGAACGGTTACTATGGC. This chain joins TRBV5-1 and TRBJ1-2; D may be TRBD1 (5 bases). The read terminates 3 residues ahead of where the CDR3 ends, so the germline J gene completes it. The CDR3 covers 14 residues. Trimming removed 6 bases at V and 3 bases at J, with 15 bases between. CDR1 SGHRS and CDR2 YFSETQ come from the germline V gene.

This clone was recorded many times. The read ends 3 residues before the CDR3 terminus; that terminus is restored from the germline J gene. The chain employs TRBV27 and TRBJ1-1, with D possibly TRBD1 on 6 matching bases. This CDR3 contains 15 residues. V lost 5 bases and J lost 0, with 13 bases in between. Germline V lookup: CDR1 MNHEY, CDR2 SMNVEV (reference sequence). CDR3 in amino acids: CASSPQGRMNTEAFF. CDR3 bases read: TGTGCCAGCAGTCCACAGGGACGTATGAACACTGAA.

This clone was picked up a small number of times. Read sequence stops 3 residues before the CDR3 end, and the germline J gene provides the missing end. The rearrangement joins TRBV7-2 to TRBJ2-5; 7 bases align to TRBD2. Germline assignment: CDR1 SGHTA and CDR2 FQGNSA. This CDR3 is 15 amino acids long. The J segment lost 0 bases and the V segment lost 4 bases, leaving 5 bases of the junction unmatched. CDR3 sequence: CASSSGGRNQETQYF. The sequenced CDR3 bases are TGTGCCAGCAGCTCGGGGGGAAGGAACCAAGAGACC.

As regards this clone: Compared with germline, one end of the junction differs, possibly owing to a read error. Coverage ceases 3 residues before the CDR3 finishes, and the germline J gene fills in the end. The chain couples TRBV5-1 to TRBJ1-6; D possibly corresponds to TRBD1 (6 bases). This CDR3 comprises 16 residues. Looked up from germline, CDR1 is SGHRS and CDR2 is YFSETQ. CDR3 residues: CASSLTAGAYKSPLHF. The part of the CDR3 DNA that was read is TGCGCCAGCAGCTTGACGGCGGGGGCGTATAAGTCACCC. The full variable domain, rest sourced from reference TRBV5-1 and TRBJ1-6, is KAGVTQTPRYLIKTRGQQVTLSCSPISGHRSVSWYQQTPGQGLQFLFEYFSETQRNKGNFPGRFSGRQFSNSRSEMNVSTLELGDSALYLCASSLTAGAYKSPLHFGNGTRLTVT.

This clone was found many times. The missing CDR3 end, 3 residues past where the read stops, is filled in from the germline J gene. The chain has TRBV18 and TRBJ2-3, with 11 bases identical to TRBD2. Germline lookup yields CDR1 KGHSH and CDR2 LQKENI. CDR3 length equals 18 residues. V trimming: 6 bases; J trimming: 3 bases; junction bases outside the gene matches: 14. The chain's CDR3 is CASSSLPTSGSKTDTQYF. The covered CDR3 bases are TGTGCCAGCTCCTCCCTTCCCACTAGCGGGAGTAAAACAGATACG.

This clone was counted many times. The CDR3 end is not reached by the read, which stops 3 residues before it; the germline J gene fills it in. J is TRBJ2-1 and V is TRBV7-9; D unresolved. Germline CDR1 and CDR2: SEHNR and FQNEAQ (reference sequence). The CDR3 is made up of 12 amino acids. Trimming stripped 8 bases from V and 9 bases from J, with 14 bases between. Incomplete CDR3 DNA: TGTGCCAGCGAATCGGTAGGGCTTGAG. Amino acid sequence: CASESVGLE. The whole CDR3 reads CASESVGLEQFF.

This clone was recorded a few times. The read terminates 3 residues ahead of where the CDR3 ends, so the germline J gene completes it. The chain joins TRBV30 to TRBJ1-3; weak D call: TRBD1 (5 bases). V was cut by 5 bases and J by 3 bases, with 14 bases left in between. In germline, CDR1 is GTSNPN, CDR2 SVGIG (reference sequence). The CDR3 extends over 14 amino acids. CDR3 DNA, as far as it was read: TGTGCCTGGGGATTGTGGCAGGGTGGAAACACC. Translating gives CAWGLWQGGNT. The complete CDR3 protein is CAWGLWQGGNTIYF. Supplemented by reference TRBV30 and TRBJ1-3, the full variable domain reads SQTIHQWPATLVQPVGSPLSLECTVEGTSNPNLYWYRQAAGRGLQLLFYSVGIGQISSEVPQNLSASRPQDRQFILSSKKLLLSDSGFYLCAWGLWQGGNTIYFGEGSWLTVV.

Ten or more counts support this clone. Read data end 3 residues before the CDR3 end; the end is taken from the germline J gene. The chain couples TRBV30 to TRBJ1-4; 11 nucleotides line up with TRBD1. J was trimmed by 7 bases and V by 1 base; bases with no gene match: 2. The CDR3 totals 14 residues. Germline V gene data show CDR1 as GTSNPN and CDR2 as SVGIG (reference sequence). The CDR3 bases that were read are TGTGCCTGGAGTGGGACAGGGGGCTTTGAAAAA. Residues: CAWSGTGGFEK. The whole CDR3 region reads CAWSGTGGFEKLFF.

A note on this clone: The missing CDR3 end, 3 residues past where the read stops, is filled in from the germline J gene. The chain links TRBV6-1 to TRBJ2-2; D not certain. Germline V gene sequence: CDR1 MNHNS, CDR2 SASEGT. The CDR3 spans 14 residues. Trimming shortened V by 0 bases and J by 6 bases, and 8 bases separated the two germline ends. The CDR3 DNA, read in part, is TGTGCCAGCAGTGAAGCGTCGAGGTCCGGGGAG. It codes for CASSEASRSGE. The CDR3 in its entirety is CASSEASRSGELFF.

This clone was picked up a small number of times. The observed sequence ends 3 residues before the CDR3 terminus, with the missing tail filled in from the germline J gene. The chain employs TRBV19 and TRBJ1-5; possibly TRBD1 for D (5 bases). CDR3 length equals 15 residues. Germline-derived CDR1 and CDR2 are LNHDA and SQIVND (reference sequence). V shed 8 bases and J shed 3 bases, with 17 bases lying between them. CDR3 DNA, as far as it was read: TGTGCCAGTCAACCACAGGTCCGGTACAATCAGCCC. It specifies CASQPQVRYNQP. The full-length CDR3 reads as CASQPQVRYNQPQHF.

This clone was observed a handful of times. Read sequence stops 3 residues before the CDR3 end, and the germline J gene provides the missing end. The V gene is TRBV7-6, the J gene TRBJ1-3, with D unclear. V was pared by 0 bases and J by 0 bases, with 9 bases between. The CDR3 is made up of 16 amino acids. The germline V gene has CDR1 SGHVS and CDR2 FNYEAQ. Partial CDR3 DNA: TGTGCCAGCAGCTTAGCGTCAACATACTCTGGAAACACC. This gives the protein CASSLASTYSGNT. From start to end, the CDR3 is CASSLASTYSGNTIYF.

In its sample, this clone was seen many times. The read ends 3 residues shy of where the CDR3 ends; the end is completed using the germline J gene. The chain recombines TRBV6-2 or TRBV6-3 with TRBJ1-4; perhaps TRBD1 as D (6 bases). V lost 8 bases, J lost 6 bases, and 19 bases lay in between. Germline assignment: CDR1 MNHEY and CDR2 SVGEGT. This CDR3 comprises 15 residues. The covered CDR3 bases are TGTGCCAGCGCAGCGGTGTTCAGGGGCGATGAAAAA. This gives the protein CASAAVFRGDEK. The complete CDR3 protein is CASAAVFRGDEKLFF.

A few counts support this clone. The DNA ends 3 residues before the CDR3 does, and the rest of the CDR3 is filled in from the germline J gene. V gene TRBV7-9 combines with J gene TRBJ2-4; D is possibly TRBD1 (6 bases). The ends were cut back, 5 bases at V and 9 bases at J, with 17 bases in the middle. This CDR3 comprises 14 residues. Germline lookup yields CDR1 SEHNR and CDR2 FQNEAQ (reference sequence). CDR3 residues: CASSVQQGTSIQYF. The CDR3 DNA, read in part, is TGTGCCAGCAGCGTCCAACAGGGTACTAGCATT.

This clone counts as medium-sized. The sequence runs out 3 residues before the end of the CDR3; the remainder is reconstructed from the germline J gene. The genes are TRBV20-1 and TRBJ1-1, with a weak D call TRBD1 (6 bases). Germline assignment: CDR1 DFQATT and CDR2 SNEGSKA (reference sequence). V was pared by 4 bases and J by 0 bases, with 12 bases between. This CDR3 has 14 residues. The CDR3 region is CSAKRGQLNTEAFF. The sequenced part of the CDR3 DNA is TGCAGTGCTAAAAGAGGACAGTTGAACACTGAA.